This TCR beta chain was recorded in a study of blood T cell repertoires in COVID-19 (dated by TCRdb to 2018 to 2021). Regarding the complete study: Collaborator samples came from the United States, Italy and Spain and covered acute and convalescent phases of COVID-19. The prospective study material was composed of cDNA or gDNA derived from T cells, B-cell-depleted T cells, or PBMCs. The dataset comprised deeply sampled blood TCRbeta repertoires from subjects exposed to, actively infected with, or recovered from COVID-19. A freely available public database, intended as a resource for researchers studying the immune response to SARS-CoV-2, is where the repertoires were released. Samples came from the ongoing ImmuneRACE study (first 160 participants) plus 1,254 subjects from 6 global collaborators. Sample metadata almost always included a de-identified subject ID, COVID-19 status, age in years and sex. Where available, HLA class I and class II types were taken from metadata supplied by the sample provider and were not determined by assay-based typing. Broader findings and caveats from the paper: The quantity of clinical and demographic metadata differed by source and by participant and was supplied without curation.

The immunoSEQ Assay, a bias-controlled multiplex PCR, was used to amplify TCRbeta CDR3 regions from genomic DNA. The authors' analysis ran thus. Nucleated cell counts per sample were estimated from amplification of reference gene primers within the assay. To quantify the absolute abundance of each unique TCRbeta CDR3 rearrangement, sequence reads were collapsed and filtered. For each sample, productive Simpson clonality was calculated as the square root of Simpson's diversity index across productive rearrangements. Drawn from immuneACCESS, this table holds only the in-frame rearrangements with V and J called that TCRdb kept. Clones are partly lost; checked studies trace under half to an unresolved V gene and leave the rest unexplained. Clone size and V and J calls were adopted from that table, with D and trimming inferred from the DNA. For this sample the table gives about 200,000 clones, of which 70% to 90% were detected only once. Clones ranked in the top ten supply 15% to 20% of the sample.

At least ten counts were recorded for this clone. Its cognate antigen has yet to be identified. Nothing much larger sits one base from this clone, and base qualities are not available. The CDR3 sequence holds 14 residues, the cysteine and phenylalanine included. Only the CDR3 DNA is retained, 42 bases long and in frame from the first base. At the junction V is shortened by 3 bases and J by 4 bases, with 10 bases in between. Taken from the germline V gene (reference sequence), the CDR1 and CDR2 loops are LNHNV and YYDKDF. In Seattle, one collaborating source enrolled patients while the infection was active and tracked those patients longitudinally over the course of disease. Whole blood was collected in K2EDTA tubes by collaborating institutions according to the institutions' own protocols. For TCRbeta analysis, collaborators shipped samples in one of three forms: frozen whole blood, isolated PBMCs, or DNA extracted from either of those sample types.

The receptor comes from a man aged 45 to 65 with COVID-19, enrolled during active disease. The sample was peripheral blood. The V gene is TRBV15 and the J gene is TRBJ2-1; TRBD1 is perhaps the D gene, given 5 matching bases. The CDR3 in this case is CATSSRTLYNEQFF. DNA sequence: TGTGCCACCAGCAGCAGGACACTGTACAATGAGCAGTTCTTC.